This T cell receptor (beta chain) emerged from a study of cytomegalovirus exposure and HLA in healthy donors. Study-wide results and caveats: Certain indistinguishable V segments, among them TRBV6-2 and TRBV6-3, were excluded. Cytomegalovirus association was listed for 150 to 200 TCR beta chains. In a later analysis, DRB1 alleles had the most associated TCRs; HLA-C alleles the fewest. The classifier, whose performance was assessed in both the original and validation cohorts, reportedly diagnosed cytomegalovirus status with high specificity and sensitivity.

Primers for the PCR totalled 60 Vbeta and 13 Jbeta. The table came from immunoSEQ multiplex PCR; TCRdb's copy has only in-frame clones and leaves some out. The sample has around 120,000 clones, around 82% seen once; the top ten hold around 1.7%. The V gene's germline CDR1 is SNHLY and CDR2 FYNNEI. This CDR3 is built from 12 residues. V was trimmed by 8 bases and J by 3 bases, leaving 11 bases between them. As for this clone: Antigen: not known.

The chain has TRBV2 and TRBJ2-7; perhaps TRBD1 as D (5 bases). What was sequenced was PBMCs. The clonotype originates from a boy aged 5-17 years in good health and CMV-seronegative. DNA of the CDR3: TGTGCCAGCCTATCCCAGGGCTACGAGCAGTACTTC. This translates into CASLSQGYEQYF.